This T cell receptor (beta chain) came from a study of beta chain features in type 1 diabetes. At the level of the study: Regarding age, gender and cell yields, patients proved similar to healthy donors. General observations from the study: Shortening that was moderate but significant affected the TCRB CDR3s of Type 1 diabetes patients in all four CD4+ subsets.

Only a few counts were recorded for this clone. What it binds is unknown. All of the isolated RNA was reverse transcribed, so expressed TCRB transcripts were sequenced. The method was immunoSEQ multiplex PCR; TCRdb's version includes in-frame clones alone and lacks a portion of them. The table shows more than 300,000 clones, with 10% to 15% occurring only once. Germline lookup yields CDR1 SEHNR and CDR2 FQNEAQ (reference sequence). CDR3 length: 14 residues. Between the trimmed V and J ends, which lost 4 bases and 0 bases, there was a span of 7 bases. This chain connects TRBV7-9 to TRBJ1-5; D perhaps matches TRBD1 (6 bases). This clonotype originated in a woman between 18 and 30 years old with type 1 diabetes. The sequenced sample was naive CD4+ T cells from blood. CDR3 amino acids: CASSWTDSNQPQHF. CDR3 bases: TGTGCCAGCAGCTGGACAGATAGCAATCAGCCCCAGCATTTT.